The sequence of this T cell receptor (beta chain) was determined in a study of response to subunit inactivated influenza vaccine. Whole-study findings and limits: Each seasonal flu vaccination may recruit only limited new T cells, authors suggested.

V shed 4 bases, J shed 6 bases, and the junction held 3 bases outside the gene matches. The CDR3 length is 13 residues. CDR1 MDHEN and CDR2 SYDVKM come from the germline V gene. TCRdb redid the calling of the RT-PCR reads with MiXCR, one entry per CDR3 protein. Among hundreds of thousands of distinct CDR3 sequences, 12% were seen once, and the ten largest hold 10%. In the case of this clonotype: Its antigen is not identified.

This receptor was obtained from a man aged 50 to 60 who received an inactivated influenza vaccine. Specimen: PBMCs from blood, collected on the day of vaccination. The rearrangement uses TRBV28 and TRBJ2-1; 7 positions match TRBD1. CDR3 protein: CASSSGQPNEQFF. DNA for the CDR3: TGTGCCAGCAGTTCGGGACAGCCCAATGAGCAGTTCTTC. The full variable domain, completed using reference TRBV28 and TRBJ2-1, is DVKVTQSSRYLVKRTGEKVFLECVQDMDHENMFWYRQDPGLGLRLIYFSYDVKMKEKGDIPEGYSVSREKKERFSLILESASTNQTSMYLCASSSGQPNEQFFGPGTRLTVL.